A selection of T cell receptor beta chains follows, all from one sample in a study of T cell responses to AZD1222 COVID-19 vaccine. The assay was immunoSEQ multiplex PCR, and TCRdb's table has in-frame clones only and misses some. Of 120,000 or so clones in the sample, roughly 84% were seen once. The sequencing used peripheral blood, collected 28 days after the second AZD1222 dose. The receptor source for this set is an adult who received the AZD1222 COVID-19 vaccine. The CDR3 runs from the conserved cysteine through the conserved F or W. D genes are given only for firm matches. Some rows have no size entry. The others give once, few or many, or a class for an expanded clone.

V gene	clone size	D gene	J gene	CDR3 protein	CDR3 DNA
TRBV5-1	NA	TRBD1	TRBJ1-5	CASSRDSNQPQHF	TGCGCCAGCAGCCGGGACAGTAATCAGCCCCAGCATTTT
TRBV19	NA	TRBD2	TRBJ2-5	CASSPRTSGFEETQYF	TGTGCCAGTAGTCCGAGGACTAGCGGGTTCGAAGAGACCCAGTACTTC
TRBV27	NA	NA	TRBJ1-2	CASSPWDISNYGYTF	TGTGCCAGCAGTCCCTGGGACATTTCCAACTATGGCTACACCTTC
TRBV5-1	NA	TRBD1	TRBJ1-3	CASNPGGSGNTIYF	TGCGCCAGCAATCCAGGGGGCTCTGGAAACACCATATATTTT
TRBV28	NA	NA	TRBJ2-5	CASRSSGRGNQETQYF	TGTGCCAGCAGGTCTTCGGGCAGGGGCAACCAAGAGACCCAGTACTTC
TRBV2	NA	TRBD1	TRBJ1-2	CASSLTGGAYGYTF	TGTGCCAGCAGCTTAACAGGGGGCGCGTATGGCTACACCTTC
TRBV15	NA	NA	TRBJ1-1	CATSRGRGTEAFF	TGTGCCACCAGCAGAGGCCGAGGGACTGAAGCTTTCTTT
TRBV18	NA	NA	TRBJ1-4	CASSPEEKLFF	TGTGCCAGCTCACCCGAAGAAAAACTGTTTTTT
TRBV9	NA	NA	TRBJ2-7	CASSVDGTRSYEQYF	TGTGCCAGCAGCGTAGACGGGACAAGGTCCTACGAGCAGTACTTC
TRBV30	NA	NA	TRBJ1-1	CAPSPAGTNTEAFF	TGTGCCCCCAGCCCGGCAGGGACTAACACTGAAGCTTTCTTT
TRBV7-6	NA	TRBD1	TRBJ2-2	CASSDPGTGITGELFF	TGTGCCAGCAGTGATCCCGGGACAGGGATAACCGGGGAGCTGTTTTTT
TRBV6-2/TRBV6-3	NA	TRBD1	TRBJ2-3	CASSYWGQPSFDTQYF	TGTGCCAGCAGTTACTGGGGACAGCCCTCCTTTGATACGCAGTATTTT
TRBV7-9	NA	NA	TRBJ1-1	CASSFGQTNTEAFF	TGTGCCAGCAGCTTCGGACAGACCAACACTGAAGCTTTCTTT
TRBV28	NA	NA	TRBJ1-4	CASSVTGQEDEKLFF	TGTGCCAGCAGTGTAACCGGACAAGAGGATGAAAAACTGTTTTTT
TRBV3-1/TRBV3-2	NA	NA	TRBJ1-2	CASSQSVSPNYGYTF	TGTGCCAGCAGCCAATCGGTGTCGCCTAACTATGGCTACACCTTC
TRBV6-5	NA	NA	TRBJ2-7	CASTRGATYEQYF	TGTGCCAGCACTAGAGGGGCTACCTACGAGCAGTACTTC
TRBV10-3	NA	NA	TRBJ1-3	CAIRSTVTAGNTIYF	TGTGCCATCAGGTCGACTGTTACTGCTGGAAACACCATATATTTT
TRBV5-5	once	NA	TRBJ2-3	CASSSEAGDTQYF	TGTGCCAGCAGCTCGGAGGCTGGGGATACGCAGTATTTT
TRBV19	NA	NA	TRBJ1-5	CASSMTGRNQPQHF	TGTGCCAGTAGTATGACGGGGAGAAATCAGCCCCAGCATTTT
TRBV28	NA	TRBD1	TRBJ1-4	CASRGQGANEKLFF	TGTGCCAGTAGAGGACAGGGGGCTAATGAAAAACTGTTTTTT
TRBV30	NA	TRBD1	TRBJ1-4	CAWSEGDRGREKLFF	TGTGCCTGGAGTGAGGGAGACAGGGGGCGAGAAAAACTGTTTTTT
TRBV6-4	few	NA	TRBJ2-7	CASSPEAGSVYEQYF	TGTGCCAGCAGCCCCGAGGCTGGGAGTGTCTACGAGCAGTACTTC
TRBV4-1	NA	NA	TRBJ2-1	CASSQFAGAYNEQFF	TGCGCCAGCAGCCAATTTGCAGGGGCCTACAATGAGCAGTTCTTC
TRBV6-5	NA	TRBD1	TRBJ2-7	CASSPSPTGSYEQYF	TGTGCCAGCAGTCCGTCCCCGACAGGGTCCTACGAGCAGTACTTC
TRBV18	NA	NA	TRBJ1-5	CASSPGANQPQHF	TGTGCCAGCTCACCAGGGGCCAATCAGCCCCAGCATTTT
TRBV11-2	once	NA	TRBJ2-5	CASSLDLSSGQLRRETQYF	TGTGCCAGCAGCTTAGATCTTTCTTCGGGTCAGCTTCGTCGGGAGACCCAGTACTTC
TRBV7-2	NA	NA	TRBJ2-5	CASSLVRGKETQYF	TGTGCCAGCAGCTTAGTTCGGGGTAAAGAGACCCAGTACTTC
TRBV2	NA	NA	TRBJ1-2	CASSGNYGYTF	TGTGCCAGCAGTGGCAACTATGGCTACACCTTC
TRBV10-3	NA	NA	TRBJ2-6	CAISSDREAANVLTF	TGTGCCATCAGCTCCGACAGGGAGGCGGCCAACGTCCTGACTTTC
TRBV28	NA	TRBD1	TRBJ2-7	CASSFYPGGKSYEQYF	TGTGCCAGCAGTTTCTACCCAGGGGGCAAATCCTACGAGCAGTACTTC
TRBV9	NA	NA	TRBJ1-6	CASSVDWAGSPLHF	TGTGCCAGCAGCGTTGACTGGGCGGGTTCACCCCTCCACTTT
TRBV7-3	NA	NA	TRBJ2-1	CASSLGGVNEQFF	TGTGCCAGCAGCTTAGGGGGTGTCAATGAGCAGTTCTTC
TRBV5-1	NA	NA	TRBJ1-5	CASSLYGVGNQPQHF	TGCGCCAGCAGCTTGTACGGGGTCGGGAATCAGCCCCAGCATTTT
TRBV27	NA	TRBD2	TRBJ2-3	CASSFSGGGDVDTQYF	TGTGCCAGCAGTTTTAGCGGGGGAGGAGATGTGGATACGCAGTATTTT
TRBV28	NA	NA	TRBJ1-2	CASSIEGRGYTF	TGTGCCAGCAGTATTGAGGGGAGAGGCTACACCTTC
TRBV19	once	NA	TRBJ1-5	CASSFLVSRGSNQPQHF	TGTGCCAGTAGTTTTCTGGTGAGTCGGGGATCCAATCAGCCCCAGCATTTT